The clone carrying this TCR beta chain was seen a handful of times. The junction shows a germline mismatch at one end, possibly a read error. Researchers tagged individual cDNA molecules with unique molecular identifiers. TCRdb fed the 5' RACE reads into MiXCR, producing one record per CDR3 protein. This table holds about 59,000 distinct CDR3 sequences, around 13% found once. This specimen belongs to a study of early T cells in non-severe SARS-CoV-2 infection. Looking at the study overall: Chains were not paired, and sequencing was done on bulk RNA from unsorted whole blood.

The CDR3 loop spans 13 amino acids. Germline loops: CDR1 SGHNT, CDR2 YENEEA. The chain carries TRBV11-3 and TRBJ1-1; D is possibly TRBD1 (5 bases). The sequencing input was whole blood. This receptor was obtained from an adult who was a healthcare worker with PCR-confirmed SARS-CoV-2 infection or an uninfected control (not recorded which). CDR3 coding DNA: TGTGCCAGCAGCGTCAAGGCCGGGGCTGAATCTTTCTTT. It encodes CASSVKAGAESFF.